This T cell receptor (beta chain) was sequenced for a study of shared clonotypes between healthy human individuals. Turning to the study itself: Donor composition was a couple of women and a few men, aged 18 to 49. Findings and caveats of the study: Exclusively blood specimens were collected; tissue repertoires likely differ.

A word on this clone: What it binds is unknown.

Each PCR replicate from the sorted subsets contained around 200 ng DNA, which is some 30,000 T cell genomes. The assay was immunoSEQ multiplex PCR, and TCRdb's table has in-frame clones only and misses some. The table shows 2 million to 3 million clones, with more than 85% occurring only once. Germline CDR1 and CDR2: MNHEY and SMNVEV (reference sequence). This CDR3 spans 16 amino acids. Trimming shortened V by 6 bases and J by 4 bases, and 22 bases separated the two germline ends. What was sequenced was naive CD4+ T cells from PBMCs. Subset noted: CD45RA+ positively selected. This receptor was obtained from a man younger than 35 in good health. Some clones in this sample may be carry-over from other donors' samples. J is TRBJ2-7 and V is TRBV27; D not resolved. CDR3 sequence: CASSSSPSHQEYEQYF. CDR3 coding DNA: TGTGCCAGCAGCAGTTCTCCCAGCCACCAGGAGTACGAGCAGTACTTC.